This T cell receptor beta chain was identified during a study of early T cells in non-severe SARS-CoV-2 infection. As for the study in general: Bulk RNA from unsorted whole blood was sequenced; chains were unpaired. Whole-study findings and limits: There was a bias toward anti-spike CD8 responses in VDJdb matching, which missed private and CD4 specificities.

The germline V and J ends were trimmed by 6 bases and 1 base, with 9 bases remaining between them. The CDR3 spans 13 residues. Tagging with unique molecular identifiers was applied to individual cDNA molecules. Using its own MiXCR run on the 5' RACE reads, TCRdb lists one record per CDR3 protein. The table lists some 77,000 distinct CDR3 sequences, 10% to 15% of them singletons, with around 1.1% in the top ten. As concerns this clonotype: The antigen remains unidentified.

Sequenced sample: whole blood. This sequence was found in an adult who was a healthcare worker with PCR-confirmed SARS-CoV-2 infection or an uninfected control (not recorded which). The chain combines TRBV12-3 or TRBV12-4 with TRBJ1-1; D gene uncertain. CDR3 nucleotide sequence: TGTGCCAGCAGCCCAAACAGGAACACTGAAGCTTTCTTT. As protein: CASSPNRNTEAFF.